The clone carrying this T cell receptor beta chain has a handful of counts. TCRdb fed the RT-PCR reads into MiXCR, producing one record per CDR3 protein. The data contain more than 450,000 distinct CDR3 sequences, approximately 10% of them singletons. The data were obtained in a study of response to subunit inactivated influenza vaccine. The trim removed 0 bases at V and 7 bases at J, leaving 14 bases unmatched. This CDR3 contains 17 residues. CDR1 and CDR2 (germline): DFQATT, SNEGSKA (reference sequence). These same records also appear under a second study, on T cells expressing NK-cell markers. As that study records: The authors generated TCR beta cDNA through 5'RACE template switching with UMIs.

Sequenced here: PBMCs from blood, sampled on the day of vaccination. V usage is TRBV20-1 and J usage is TRBJ2-1; 8 bases map to TRBD1. The TCR was taken from a man between 45 and 60 years old who received an inactivated influenza vaccine. The CDR3 reads CSARDSRAGGTGNEQFF. DNA of the CDR3: TGCAGTGCTAGAGATAGTAGGGCAGGGGGCACGGGGAATGAGCAGTTCTTC.